A single T cell receptor beta chain is shown here with its context. This entry is derived from a study of blood T cell repertoires in COVID-19. The V gene's germline CDR1 is SGHDN and CDR2 FVKESK. The CDR3 is made up of 14 amino acids. V was trimmed by 5 bases and J by 3 bases, leaving 10 bases between them. In the original processing: Using reference gene primer amplification, nucleated cell counts were estimated. Method: immunoSEQ multiplex PCR; TCRdb's copy keeps in-frame clones and lacks some. V and J calls and clone size come straight from that table; D and trimming were deduced from the DNA. Of fewer than 300,000 clones listed, 88% are singletons.

Material: peripheral blood. The chain employs TRBV14 and TRBJ2-2; D remains unclear. The clonotype originates from a woman aged 25 to 45 with acute or convalescent COVID-19. The CDR3 region has the DNA TGTGCCAGCAGCGTGTCTGGCCACACCGGGGAGCTGTTTTTT. Translation: CASSVSGHTGELFF.